One TCR beta chain is described in this entry. Its antigen remains undetermined. Nothing much larger sits one base from this clone, and base qualities are not available. Other nucleotide sequences in the sample specify the same CDR3. Using the deep immunoSEQ assay, multiplex PCR amplified TCR CDR3 regions from genomic DNA. Extracted genomic DNA from each cell subset was spread evenly across all wells of several immunoSEQ 96-well plates, with each plate serving as a replicate. For sorted subsets, around 200 ng genomic DNA, equal to approximately 30,000 T cell genomes, was loaded into each replicate PCR. Purified libraries were quantified with a Qubit 3.0 fluorometer, sized on a Bioanalyzer 2100, and re-quantified with the KAPA Library Quantification kit. Every immunoSEQ 96-well plate was sequenced on a dedicated single-read 150-cycle Illumina NextSeq 550 flow cell. The paper's data handling went like this. The immunoSEQ output contained only junctional sequences without quality scores, so filtering could not match that applied to full-length reads. Sequences were annotated with PyIR, a Python wrapper for IgBLAST v1.9, and V/J genes and CDR3 were assigned using IMGT germline references. Reads were filtered out if the reads had weak V/J assignments (E-value above 1e-6), no CDR3, stop codons, out-of-frame junctions, or ambiguous translated residues. V3J clonotypes were defined as sequences sharing the same inferred V gene, J gene, and CDR3 amino acid sequence. Percentage overlap between repertoires was calculated by dividing the number of shared unique clonotypes by the size of the smaller repertoire. Three approaches were used to assess repertoire richness: RTK rarefaction, the Chao1 estimator, and Recon v2.1 estimates of unobserved clonotypes. For all TCRbeta clonotypes obtained by the gDNA method from a few donors, generation probabilities were computed with OLGA. This is the immuneACCESS table as TCRdb keeps it, with only in-frame sequences that have V and J called. A part of the clones is gone; compared with another copy, unresolved V genes explain less than half, and the rest is unexplained. V, J and clone size are those of that table, while D and trimming were read from the DNA. The sample profile shows a few hundred thousand clones; about 69% of them were found once. 11% of the sample is held by the ten biggest clonotypes.

The data are from a study of shared clonotypes between healthy human individuals (dated by TCRdb to the early 2020s). Concerning the study at large: Three men and two women, aged 18 to 49 years, made up the cohort. For each donor, CD4 naive and CD4 memory were each given three plates, CD8 naive was given two plates, and CD8 memory was given one plate. To estimate repertoire size and how much clonotype sharing occurs between individuals, the study deeply sequenced the blood TCR repertoires of five healthy adults. Libraries were prepared and TCR repertoires were sequenced by different laboratories using diverse techniques, in order to increase sequencing depth and limit assay-specific biases. Leukapheresis yielded between about 0.94 and 8.9 billion PBMCs per donor.

Healthy HIV-negative adults with no recently reported acute infections or vaccinations were included as donors. Every donor was a Caucasian adult residing in Nashville, Tennessee, USA. CD4+ T cells were enriched by magnetic negative selection; naive cells were then positively selected on CD45RA, and the negative fraction formed the memory subset. After blood collection by leukapheresis, PBMCs were isolated using Ficoll-Histopaque density gradient centrifugation and then cryopreserved in the vapor phase of liquid nitrogen. Purity and quantity of every magnetically sorted T cell population were checked by analytical flow cytometry. Genomic DNA was isolated from every sorted fraction and measured by UV absorbance on a Nanodrop 2000c. General study outcomes and caveats: About 4.5% of naive CD4, roughly 3.6% of naive CD8, roughly 2.5% of memory CD4, and more than 0.35% of memory CD8 clonotypes were shared across several donors. Incomplete sequencing was indicated by rarefaction of sorted-subset datasets, despite the large sequencing depth. Sampling was restricted to blood, and TCR repertoires in tissue are likely to differ from TCR repertoires in blood. Based on pairwise subsampling, the degree of clonotype sharing among donors was expected to be affected by sequencing depth. Compared with non-shared clonotypes, the clonotypes found in all four sorted-subset donors had higher generation probabilities. The genetic and exposure-history diversity represented was limited by the small number of donors. Naive subsets generally had larger estimated clonotype richness than memory subsets did.

There are 14 amino acids in the CDR3, from cysteine to phenylalanine inclusive. Only the CDR3 region is kept as DNA, spanning 42 bases read in frame from base 1. V lost 0 bases and J lost 3 bases; the stretch between them is 6 bases long. The CDR1 and CDR2 encoded by the germline V gene (reference sequence) are MNHNY and SVGAGI. Source material: memory CD4+ T cells sorted from blood. This sample's cell subset or site label indicates: CD45RA-negative fraction. This chain is built from TRBV6-6 and TRBJ1-5; no D gene can be assigned with confidence. The origin of this receptor is a man aged 30 to 45 in good health. The nucleotide sequence reads as follows: TGTGCCAGCAGTTACTCCGGGATCAATCAGCCCCAGCATTTT. Its coded protein is CASSYSGINQPQHF.